A single sample is the source of the 24 T cell receptor beta chains below, sequenced in a study of blood T cell repertoires in COVID-19. Using immunoSEQ multiplex PCR, the repertoire was profiled, and TCRdb retains in-frame clones only, with some absent. This table has a few hundred thousand clones, around 89% appearing once. Sequences were obtained from PBMCs or T cells enriched from blood (not recorded which). These receptors were obtained from a man aged 35 to 55 who had recovered from COVID-19.

The CDR3 DNA is TGTGCCAGCAGCCAGAGGGCCGATAACACTGAAGCTTTCTTT. This gives the protein CASSQRADNTEAFF. The chain couples TRBV3-1 (or the pseudogene TRBV3-2) to TRBJ1-1; D is uncertain. Germline lookup yields CDR1 LGHDT and CDR2 YNNKEL (reference sequence). The CDR3 covers 14 residues. V lost 3 bases to trimming and J lost 2 bases, with 10 bases between them.

The rearrangement links TRBV4-1 to TRBJ1-1, with D possibly matching TRBD1 (5 bases). CDR3 length: 15 residues. Germline assignment: CDR1 MGHRA and CDR2 YSYEKL. Trimming removed 8 bases from V and 0 bases from J, with 16 bases in between. CDR3 amino acids: CASPPQAGMNTEAFF. CDR3 in DNA: TGCGCCAGCCCACCCCAAGCAGGGATGAACACTGAAGCTTTCTTT.

V is TRBV5-1 and J is TRBJ2-1; D is unclear. The V end was cut by 0 bases, the J end by 14 bases, with 9 bases between. Germline CDR1 and CDR2: SGHRS and YFSETQ. This CDR3 spans 11 amino acids. The CDR3 loop is CASSLVNFKFF. Here the CDR3 DNA reads TGCGCCAGCAGCTTGGTAAACTTCAAGTTCTTC. Drawing the rest from reference TRBV5-1 and TRBJ2-1, the complete variable domain is KAGVTQTPRYLIKTRGQQVTLSCSPISGHRSVSWYQQTPGQGLQFLFEYFSETQRNKGNFPGRFSGRQFSNSRSEMNVSTLELGDSALYLCASSLVNFKFFGPGTRLTVL.

The genes are TRBV27 and TRBJ2-1, with a possible D match to TRBD2 (5 bases). V dropped 2 bases and J dropped 4 bases, with 27 bases sitting between them. The CDR3 is 20 residues long. In germline, CDR1 is MNHEY, CDR2 SMNVEV (reference sequence). This CDR3 reads CASSLQPTPSGARLYNEQFF. In nucleotides, the CDR3 is TGTGCCAGCAGTTTACAGCCTACCCCGAGCGGAGCCCGTTTGTACAATGAGCAGTTCTTC.

V usage is TRBV3-1 (or the pseudogene TRBV3-2) and J usage is TRBJ2-1; TRBD1 might be the D (5 bases). CDR3 size: 15 residues. Germline-derived CDR1 and CDR2 are LGHDT and YNNKEL (reference sequence). V was pared by 0 bases and J by 8 bases, with 14 bases between. CDR3 DNA: TGTGCCAGCAGCCAAGACAGGGTGCCTCTCTATGAGCAGTTCTTC. Protein product: CASSQDRVPLYEQFF.

V and J are TRBV4-3 and TRBJ1-1; 8 positions agree with TRBD1. The germline V gene encodes CDR1 LGHNA and CDR2 YSLEER. The CDR3 totals 15 residues. The V gene end was trimmed by 3 bases and the J gene end by 3 bases; junction bases not matched to a gene: 6. CDR3 sequence (DNA): TGCGCCAGCAGCCAGCTTACAGGGGGTGACACTGAAGCTTTCTTT. This sequence encodes CASSQLTGGDTEAFF.

The chain couples TRBV7-6 to TRBJ2-3, with TRBD2 matching over 11 bases. Germline loops: CDR1 SGHVS, CDR2 FNYEAQ. This CDR3 comprises 19 residues. The junction had 13 bases not matched to a gene; V was cut back by 3 bases and J by 2 bases. The DNA of the CDR3 is TGTGCCAGCAGCTTTGGGCTAGCGGGAGGTTATTTGGCCACAGATACGCAGTATTTT. It translates to CASSFGLAGGYLATDTQYF.

The rearrangement joins TRBV11-2 to TRBJ2-5; D is undetermined. CDR3 length: 12 residues. V lost 3 bases and J 4 bases, leaving 6 bases between the germline ends. The germline V gene has CDR1 SGHAT and CDR2 FQNNGV. The chain's CDR3 is CASSLRLETQYF. The CDR3 DNA reads TGTGCCAGCAGCTTGCGGCTAGAGACCCAGTACTTC.

This sequence joins TRBV5-1 and TRBJ1-2, with unresolved D. The CDR3 has 12 residues. Germline V lookup: CDR1 SGHRS, CDR2 YFSETQ. Trimming cost V 0 bases and J 6 bases, with 6 bases left between them. The chain's CDR3 is CASSLGADGYTF. Written as DNA, the CDR3 is TGCGCCAGCAGCTTGGGGGCCGATGGCTACACCTTC.

This clone is a singleton in its sample. The chain combines TRBV9 with TRBJ1-4, with 10 bases fitting TRBD1. There are 15 residues in the CDR3. Germline V gene sequence: CDR1 SGDLS, CDR2 YYNGEE. The ends lost 3 bases at V and 6 bases at J; junction bases unmatched: 5. For the CDR3, the DNA is TGTGCCAGCAGCGGGACAGGGGGATCGCATGAAAAACTGTTTTTT. Its protein product is CASSGTGGSHEKLFF. Full variable domain (remainder filled in from reference TRBV9 and TRBJ1-4): DSGVTQTPKHLITATGQRVTLRCSPRSGDLSVYWYQQSLDQGLQFLIQYYNGEERAKGNILERFSAQQFPDLHSELNLSSLELGDSALYFCASSGTGGSHEKLFFGSGTQLSVL.

The chain recombines TRBV4-2 with TRBJ2-2; 10 positions agree with TRBD1. Trimming cost V 2 bases and J 4 bases; bases outside gene matches: 7. CDR1 is LGHNA, CDR2 YNFKEQ, per germline. The CDR3 length is 17 residues. This chain's CDR3 is CASSQNRQGAVTGELFF. DNA for the CDR3: TGTGCCAGCAGCCAAAACAGACAGGGGGCCGTCACCGGGGAGCTGTTTTTT.

The chain has TRBV18 and TRBJ1-1; a weak D match, TRBD1 (5 bases). The length of the CDR3 is 15 residues. Germline CDR1 KGHSH, CDR2 LQKENI. V lost 2 bases and J lost 5, with 15 bases in between. CDR3 nucleotides: TGTGCCAGCTCACCAGCTCAGGGTGGAACGACTGAAGCTTTCTTT. This translates into CASSPAQGGTTEAFF.

The chain recombines TRBV7-2 with TRBJ2-1; 12 bases align to TRBD2. The ends lost 0 bases at V and 7 bases at J; junction bases unmatched: 10. Germline CDR1 is SGHTA and CDR2 is FQGNSA. This CDR3 comprises 18 residues. The CDR3 sequence: CASSLAVTSGRPGNEQFF. The CDR3 DNA is TGTGCCAGCAGCTTAGCGGTCACTAGCGGGAGGCCGGGTAATGAGCAGTTCTTC.

This chain joins TRBV30 and TRBJ1-2, with TRBD1 identical over 7 bases. CDR3 length: 16 amino acids. V gave up 0 bases and J gave up 6 bases; unmatched junction bases: 13. The germline V gene has CDR1 GTSNPN and CDR2 SVGIG (reference sequence). In DNA form, the CDR3 reads TGTGCCTGGAGTGTTGGACGACAGGGAGTAATGGATGGCTACACCTTC. It yields the protein CAWSVGRQGVMDGYTF.

This sequence joins TRBV10-1 and TRBJ1-1; 8 bases line up with TRBD1. Germline trimming cut 6 bases from V and 1 base from J; bases unmatched to any gene: 4. The CDR3 loop spans 14 amino acids. Germline lookup yields CDR1 WNHNN and CDR2 SYGVQD (reference sequence). The CDR3 nucleotides are TGCGCCAGCAGCCGAGGACAGGGGAACACTGAAGCTTTCTTT. Encoded protein: CASSRGQGNTEAFF.

The chain is built from TRBV7-9 and TRBJ1-1; D unresolved. Trimming left V 5 bases short and J 5 bases short, with 15 bases between. This CDR3 comprises 14 residues. Germline lookup yields CDR1 SEHNR and CDR2 FQNEAQ (reference sequence). Here the CDR3 DNA reads TGTGCCAGCAGCCCCGTCTTGGAGGGTACTGAAGCTTTCTTT. It translates to CASSPVLEGTEAFF.

The V and J genes are TRBV4-2 and TRBJ2-2; 7 bases agree with TRBD1. The CDR3 is 17 residues long. CDR1 and CDR2 (germline): LGHNA, YNFKEQ. V dropped 4 bases and J dropped 1; count of bases not matched to a gene: 9. The CDR3 nucleotides read TGTGCCAGCAGCCCAGAGACCGGGACAGTGAACACCGGGGAGCTGTTTTTT. Translation: CASSPETGTVNTGELFF.

The chain recombines TRBV30 with TRBJ2-3; 10 bases agree with TRBD1. CDR1 and CDR2 from the germline V gene are GTSNPN and SVGIG (reference sequence). J lost 3 bases, V lost 1 base, and 7 bases had no gene match. This CDR3 has 16 residues. The CDR3 coding sequence is TGTGCCTGGAGTGGGGGGACAGGGGCTAGAACAGATACGCAGTATTTT. As protein: CAWSGGTGARTDTQYF.

This chain uses TRBV7-2 with TRBJ2-7; possible D gene TRBD2, 5 bases. V lost 4 bases and J lost 3, with 22 bases in between. Germline CDR1 and CDR2: SGHTA and FQGNSA. The CDR3 runs 17 residues. The CDR3 sequence: CASSSMSPSAGDYEQYF. As DNA, the CDR3 is TGTGCCAGCAGCTCCATGTCCCCCTCCGCGGGTGACTACGAGCAGTACTTC.

The rearrangement uses TRBV6-5 and TRBJ1-1; D may be TRBD1 (5 bases). Germline lookup yields CDR1 MNHEY and CDR2 SVGAGI. Trimming pared 6 bases from V and 4 bases from J, leaving 15 bases between. The length of the CDR3 is 14 residues. DNA for the CDR3: TGTGCCAGCAGCCCCCAGGGTAGCGGCACTGAAGCTTTCTTT. Translation: CASSPQGSGTEAFF.

The chain employs TRBV7-2 and TRBJ2-7; D is undetermined. The germline CDR1 and CDR2 sequences are SGHTA and FQGNSA. V lost 5 bases and J 2 bases, leaving 7 bases between the germline ends. The CDR3 runs 12 residues. The CDR3 loop reads CASSGNTYEQYF. Here the CDR3 DNA reads TGTGCCAGCAGCGGTAACACCTACGAGCAGTACTTC.

This rearrangement joins TRBV11-1 to TRBJ2-7, with 9 bases aligning to TRBD1. Germline V gene data show CDR1 as SGHAT and CDR2 as FQDESV (reference sequence). The CDR3 is made up of 15 amino acids. The V segment lost 3 bases and the J segment 5 bases; nucleotides outside the gene matches: 8. The CDR3 bases are TGTGCCAGCAGCTTTCGACAGGGGGACGGGCACGAGCAGTACTTC. It is translated as CASSFRQGDGHEQYF.

CDR3 residues: CASSLDVGTSGSRGTGELFF. The CDR3 region has the DNA TGCGCCAGCAGCTTGGACGTCGGGACTAGCGGGAGTAGAGGCACCGGGGAGCTGTTTTTT. The rearrangement uses TRBV5-1 and TRBJ2-2; 14 bases are shared with TRBD2. Germline CDR1 is SGHRS and CDR2 is YFSETQ. V lost 0 bases to trimming and J lost 4 bases; unmatched junction nucleotides: 11. This CDR3 spans 20 amino acids.

The table lists this clone with a few counts. The chain has TRBV6-5 and TRBJ2-1, with TRBD2 as a possible D gene (6 bases). CDR1 and CDR2 from the germline V gene are MNHEY and SVGAGI. The CDR3 totals 14 residues. Trimming removed 0 bases at V and 9 bases at J, with 12 bases between. The CDR3 region has the DNA TGTGCCAGCAGTTACTCTGGGAGGACGGTTGAGCAGTTCTTC. It is translated as CASSYSGRTVEQFF.